The next 8 T cell receptor beta chains were all read from a single sample in a study of cytomegalovirus exposure and HLA in healthy donors (dated by TCRdb to between 2016 and 2019). The library came from the immunoSEQ multiplex PCR assay. For the multiplex PCR, a mixture combining 60 forward primers for TCR Vbeta segments and 13 reverse primers for TCR Jbeta segments was used. TCRdb's version of the immuneACCESS table is confined to in-frame rearrangements and falls short of the full clone set. An unresolved V gene accounts for under half of the shortfall where checked; the remainder is of unknown origin. In this sample the table shows 140,000 or so clones, approximately 80% of which occur a single time. The ten largest clones represent 2% to 3% of the sample. Specimen: PBMCs. The source of these receptors is a woman younger than 30 in good health and CMV-seropositive.

J is TRBJ2-7 and V is TRBV13; 8 positions agree with TRBD2. Per germline, CDR1 PRHDT and CDR2 FYEKMQ (reference sequence). The CDR3 has 14 amino acids. V shed 1 base, J shed 5 bases, and the junction held 4 bases outside the gene matches. CDR3 residues: CASSLAGGQDEQYF. The CDR3 DNA is TGTGCCAGCAGCTTAGCGGGGGGGCAAGACGAGCAGTACTTC.

The chain couples TRBV27 to TRBJ2-2; D remains unclear. The CDR3 totals 13 residues. V lost 8 bases and J 5 bases, leaving 12 bases between the germline ends. Germline V gene lookup returns CDR1 MNHEY and CDR2 SMNVEV (reference sequence). CDR3 in amino acids: CASASEVTGELFF. CDR3 DNA: TGTGCCAGCGCCTCAGAGGTTACCGGGGAGCTGTTTTTT.

A single count supports this clone. The CDR3 DNA is TGTGCCAGCAGCCTCACCATGGAGTACGAGCAGTACTTC. Its protein is CASSLTMEYEQYF. The chain links TRBV16 to TRBJ2-7; D uncertain. Deletions cut 4 bases from V and 4 bases from J, with 11 bases between. The germline V gene has CDR1 KGHSY and CDR2 FQNENV. The CDR3 length is 13 residues. Using reference TRBV16 and TRBJ2-7 for the parts outside the CDR3, the full variable domain is GEEVAQTPKHLVRGEGQKAKLYCAPIKGHSYVFWYQQVLKNEFKFLISFQNENVFDETGMPKERFSAKCLPNSPCSLEIQATKLEDSAVYFCASSLTMEYEQYFGPGTRLTVT.

This clone was detected a few times. The chain has TRBV6-6 and TRBJ1-6; TRBD1 agrees at 10 bases. Germline V gives CDR1 MNHNY, CDR2 SVGAGI (reference sequence). The CDR3 sequence is 15 residues long. V lost 6 bases to trimming and J lost 8 bases; unmatched junction nucleotides: 7. CDR3 sequence reads: CASSRWGTGDSPLHF. CDR3 bases: TGTGCCAGCAGCCGATGGGGGACAGGGGATTCACCCCTCCACTTT.

The genes are TRBV9 and TRBJ2-3, with D unclear. Per the germline V gene, CDR1 is SGDLS and CDR2 is YYNGEE. This CDR3 spans 12 amino acids. V was clipped by 3 bases and J by 6 bases, with 8 bases between them. CDR3: CASSGALDTQYF. CDR3 nucleotide sequence: TGTGCCAGCAGCGGGGCTCTGGATACGCAGTATTTT.

The chain recombines TRBV30 with TRBJ1-6, with D hard to call. The CDR3 loop spans 13 amino acids. Germline CDR1 reads GTSNPN; CDR2 reads SVGIG (reference sequence). Deletions cut 3 bases from V and 6 bases from J, with 9 bases between. The CDR3 nucleotides are TGTGCCTGGAGCAGAGGAGCTAATTCACCCCTCCACTTT. Protein: CAWSRGANSPLHF.

V gene TRBV9 combines with J gene TRBJ2-1, with D possibly TRBD1 on 5 matching bases. The V gene lost 1 base and the J gene lost 8 bases, with 19 bases spanning the gap. Germline assignment: CDR1 SGDLS and CDR2 YYNGEE. The CDR3 length is 16 residues. This chain's CDR3 is CASSVTGHIDIDEQFF. The CDR3 nucleotides are TGTGCCAGCAGCGTAACAGGTCACATCGACATCGATGAGCAGTTCTTC.

The chain joins TRBV5-6 to TRBJ1-1, with a tentative D call TRBD1 (5 bases). Trimming took 0 bases from V and 5 from J, leaving 11 bases between them. Germline V gene data show CDR1 as SGHDT and CDR2 as YYEEEE. The CDR3 extends over 14 amino acids. CDR3 nucleotide sequence: TGTGCCAGCAGCTTGGTGTCGGGGGATACTGAAGCTTTCTTT. This codes for CASSLVSGDTEAFF.